This T cell receptor (beta chain) was recovered during a study of shared clonotypes between healthy human individuals. Study summary: Each donor had three CD4 naive, three CD4 memory, two CD8 naive and one CD8 memory plate.

In germline, CDR1 is KGHSH, CDR2 LQKENI. CDR3 length equals 18 residues. V gave up 4 bases and J gave up 3 bases, with 21 bases separating them. Naive-designated CD8 cells lacked CD45RO, were positively enriched for CCR7, and omitted terminally differentiated effector memory CD45RA+ cells. Source study methods: ImmunoSEQ yielded junction-only sequences lacking quality scores, so filtering differed. The method was immunoSEQ multiplex PCR; TCRdb's version includes in-frame clones alone and lacks a portion of them. That table is the source of V, J and clone size, and D and trimming were worked out from the DNA. There are roughly 770,000 clones in the sample; 90% to 98% occur only once, and under 0.3% lies in the top ten. Study-wide results and limits: Sorted-subset sequencing, rarefaction showed, was incomplete despite large depth.

About this clone: Antigen: not known.

This TCR derives from a man aged 25 to 40 in good health. This chain links TRBV18 with TRBJ2-2, with D possibly TRBD2 on 8 matching bases. Sequenced input: naive CD8+ T cells sorted from blood. The CDR3 nucleotides are TGTGCCAGCTCACTCCGATGGGGTAGCGGGACAGACACCGGGGAGCTGTTTTTT. Its protein is CASSLRWGSGTDTGELFF.